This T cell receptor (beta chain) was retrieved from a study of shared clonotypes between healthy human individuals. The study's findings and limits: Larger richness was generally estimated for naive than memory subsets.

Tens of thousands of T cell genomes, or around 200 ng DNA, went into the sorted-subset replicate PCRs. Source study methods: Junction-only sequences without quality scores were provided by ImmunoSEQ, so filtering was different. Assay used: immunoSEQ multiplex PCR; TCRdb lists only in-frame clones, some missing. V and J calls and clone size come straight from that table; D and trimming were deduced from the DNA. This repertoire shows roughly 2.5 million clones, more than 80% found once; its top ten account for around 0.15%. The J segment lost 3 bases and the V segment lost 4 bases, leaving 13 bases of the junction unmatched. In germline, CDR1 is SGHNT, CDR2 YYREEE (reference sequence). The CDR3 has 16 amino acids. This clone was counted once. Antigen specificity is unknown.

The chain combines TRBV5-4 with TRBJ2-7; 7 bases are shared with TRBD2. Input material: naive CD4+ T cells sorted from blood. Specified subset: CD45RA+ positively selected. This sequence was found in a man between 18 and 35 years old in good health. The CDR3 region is CASSPGGTGVYYEQYF. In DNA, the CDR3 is TGTGCCAGCAGCCCGGGAGGTACTGGGGTCTACTACGAGCAGTACTTC.